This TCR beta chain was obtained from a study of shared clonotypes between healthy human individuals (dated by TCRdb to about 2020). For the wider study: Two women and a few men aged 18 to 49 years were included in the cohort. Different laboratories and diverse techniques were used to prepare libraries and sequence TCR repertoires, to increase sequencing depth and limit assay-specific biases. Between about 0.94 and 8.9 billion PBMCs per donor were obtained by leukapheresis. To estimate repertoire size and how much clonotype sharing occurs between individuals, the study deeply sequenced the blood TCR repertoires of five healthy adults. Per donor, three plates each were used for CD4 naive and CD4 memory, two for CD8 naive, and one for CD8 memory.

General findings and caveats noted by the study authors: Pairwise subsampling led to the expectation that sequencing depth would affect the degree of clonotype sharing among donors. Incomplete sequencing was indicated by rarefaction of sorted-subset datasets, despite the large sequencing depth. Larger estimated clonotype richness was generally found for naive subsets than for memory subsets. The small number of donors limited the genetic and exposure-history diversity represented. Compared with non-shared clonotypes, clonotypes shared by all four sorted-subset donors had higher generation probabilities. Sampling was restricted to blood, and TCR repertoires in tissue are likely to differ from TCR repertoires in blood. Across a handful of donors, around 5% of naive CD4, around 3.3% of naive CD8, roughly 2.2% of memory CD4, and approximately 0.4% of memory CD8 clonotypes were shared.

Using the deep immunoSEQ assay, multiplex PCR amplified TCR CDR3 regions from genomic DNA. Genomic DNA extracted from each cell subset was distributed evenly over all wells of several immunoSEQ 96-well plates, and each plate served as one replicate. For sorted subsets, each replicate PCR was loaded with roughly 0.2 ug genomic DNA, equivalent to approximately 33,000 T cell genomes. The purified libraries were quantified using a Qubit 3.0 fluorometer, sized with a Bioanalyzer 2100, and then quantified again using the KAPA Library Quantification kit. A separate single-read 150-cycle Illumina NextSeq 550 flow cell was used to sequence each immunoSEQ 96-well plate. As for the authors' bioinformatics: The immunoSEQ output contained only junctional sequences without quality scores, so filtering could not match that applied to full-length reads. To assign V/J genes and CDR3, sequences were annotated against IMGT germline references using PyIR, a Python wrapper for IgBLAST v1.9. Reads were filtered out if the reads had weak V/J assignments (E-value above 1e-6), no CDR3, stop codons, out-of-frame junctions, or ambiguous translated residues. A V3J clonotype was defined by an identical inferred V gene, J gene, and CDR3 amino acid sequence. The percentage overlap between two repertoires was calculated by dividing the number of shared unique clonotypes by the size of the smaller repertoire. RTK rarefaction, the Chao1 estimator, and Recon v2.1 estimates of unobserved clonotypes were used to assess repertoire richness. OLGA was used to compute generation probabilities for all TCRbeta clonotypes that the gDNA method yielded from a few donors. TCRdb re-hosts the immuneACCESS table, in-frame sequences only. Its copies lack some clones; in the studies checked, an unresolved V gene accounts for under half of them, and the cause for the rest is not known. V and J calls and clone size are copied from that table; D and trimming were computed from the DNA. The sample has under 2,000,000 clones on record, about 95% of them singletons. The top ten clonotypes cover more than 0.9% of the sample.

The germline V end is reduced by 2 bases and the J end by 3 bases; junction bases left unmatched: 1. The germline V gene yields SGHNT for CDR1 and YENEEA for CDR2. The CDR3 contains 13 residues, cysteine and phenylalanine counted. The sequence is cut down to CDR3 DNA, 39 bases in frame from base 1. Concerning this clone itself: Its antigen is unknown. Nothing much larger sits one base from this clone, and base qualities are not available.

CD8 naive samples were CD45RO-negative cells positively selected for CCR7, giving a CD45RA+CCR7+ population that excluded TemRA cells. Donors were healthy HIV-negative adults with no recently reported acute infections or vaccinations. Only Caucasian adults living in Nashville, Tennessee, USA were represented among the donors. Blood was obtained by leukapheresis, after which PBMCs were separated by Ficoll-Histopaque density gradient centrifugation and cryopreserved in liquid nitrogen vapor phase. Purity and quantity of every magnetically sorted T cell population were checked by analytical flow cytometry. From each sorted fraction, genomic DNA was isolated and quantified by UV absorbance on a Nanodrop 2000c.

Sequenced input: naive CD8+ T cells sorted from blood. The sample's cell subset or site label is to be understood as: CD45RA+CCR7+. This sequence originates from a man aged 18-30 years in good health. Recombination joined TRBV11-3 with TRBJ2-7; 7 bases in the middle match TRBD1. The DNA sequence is TGTGCCAGCAGCTTAAGGGACAGCTACGAGCAGTACTTC. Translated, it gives CASSLRDSYEQYF.